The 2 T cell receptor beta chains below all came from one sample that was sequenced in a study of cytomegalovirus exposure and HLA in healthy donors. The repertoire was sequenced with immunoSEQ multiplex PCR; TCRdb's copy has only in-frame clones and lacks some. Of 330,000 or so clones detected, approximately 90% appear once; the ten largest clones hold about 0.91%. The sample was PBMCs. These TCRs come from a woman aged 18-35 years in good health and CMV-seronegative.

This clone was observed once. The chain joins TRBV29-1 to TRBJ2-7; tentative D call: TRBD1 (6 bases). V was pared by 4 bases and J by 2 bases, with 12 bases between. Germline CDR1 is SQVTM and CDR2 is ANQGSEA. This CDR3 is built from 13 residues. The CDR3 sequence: CSVVAGETYEQYF. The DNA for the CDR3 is TGCAGCGTTGTGGCAGGGGAGACCTACGAGCAGTACTTC.

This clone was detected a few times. The CDR3 region has the DNA TGTGCCAGCAGCCAAGGACTAGCGGGAGGGTACAATGAGCAGTTCTTC. It is translated as CASSQGLAGGYNEQFF. The chain has TRBV4-2 and TRBJ2-1; 14 bases are shared with TRBD2. Germline V gene lookup returns CDR1 LGHNA and CDR2 YNFKEQ. The CDR3 is 16 residues long. V was pared by 1 base and J by 4 bases, with 0 bases of the junction left unmatched.